The T cell receptor (beta chain) described here comes from a study of cytomegalovirus exposure and HLA in healthy donors. Study information: A subsequent analysis stated that the 120 or so validation repertoires were run on the same platform as the roughly 700 first-cohort repertoires.

The V gene end was trimmed by 4 bases and the J gene end by 5 bases; junction bases not matched to a gene: 10. Germline V gene sequence: CDR1 GTSNPN, CDR2 SVGIG (reference sequence). The CDR3 is 14 residues long. Worth noting for this clone: Its antigen remains unidentified.

Findings of the study overall: Both high specificity and high sensitivity reportedly marked the classifier's diagnosis of cytomegalovirus status. Some TCR beta chains (164 of them) were listed as cytomegalovirus-associated.

TCRdb's table, derived via immunoSEQ multiplex PCR, lists solely in-frame clones and lacks some. The data contain approximately 160,000 clones, 85% to 90% of them seen just once; the ten biggest clones take up 3% to 3.5%. The sample taken for sequencing was PBMCs. The chain carries TRBV30 and TRBJ2-7, with TRBD2 matching 8 bases. The TCR originated in a young woman in good health and CMV-seropositive. CDR3 loop: CAWKVEAGAHEQYF. The CDR3 nucleotides read TGTGCCTGGAAAGTCGAAGCGGGAGCCCACGAGCAGTACTTC.